A selection of T cell receptor beta chains follows, all from one sample in a study of cytomegalovirus exposure and HLA in healthy donors. Sequencing used immunoSEQ multiplex PCR; TCRdb keeps in-frame clones, though not all of them. Of approximately 100,000 clones listed, roughly four fifths are singletons. The specimen sequenced was PBMCs. The receptors originated from a woman between 45 and 60 years old in good health and CMV-seropositive. The CDR3 runs from the conserved cysteine through the conserved F or W. A D gene is named only where the DNA matches it firmly. Clone size is shown for a subset of rows, as once, few, many or a class of expanded clone.

D gene,V gene,J gene,clone size,CDR3 DNA,CDR3 protein
.,TRBV7-9,TRBJ1-3,few,TGTGCCAGCAGCCCCCCGCGGGGGAGTACAGGAAACACCATATATTTT,CASSPPRGSTGNTIYF
.,TRBV5-6,TRBJ1-1,.,TGTGCCAGCAGCTTGGGGACACCAACCTGGGGCACTGAAGCTTTCTTT,CASSLGTPTWGTEAFF
.,TRBV6-6,TRBJ2-1,.,TGTGCCAGCAGGTTAACTAGCACTGAGCAGTTCTTC,CASRLTSTEQFF
TRBD2,TRBV19,TRBJ2-1,.,TGTGCCAGTAGTCCCCGGGGGGCGCTAGCGGGGGGGCTGGATCGCAATGAGCAGTTCTTC,CASSPRGALAGGLDRNEQFF
.,TRBV6-5,TRBJ2-2,few,TGTGCCAGCAGTCTGACAGGGAACACCGGGGAGCTGTTTTTT,CASSLTGNTGELFF
.,TRBV2,TRBJ1-6,.,TGTGCCAGCAGGGTGGACACTTCGTCGGCCCTCCACTTT,CASRVDTSSALHF
TRBD1,TRBV4-2,TRBJ2-1,.,TGTGCCAGCAGCCAAGGGACAGGGGGCTGGGGTGAGCAGTTCTTC,CASSQGTGGWGEQFF
.,TRBV5-4,TRBJ1-1,.,TGTGCCAGCAGCGTTTACGGACAGAACACTGAAGCTTTCTTT,CASSVYGQNTEAFF
.,TRBV6-5,TRBJ1-1,.,TGTGCCAGCAGTTACTACAGACAATCCACTGAAGCTTTCTTT,CASSYYRQSTEAFF
.,TRBV4-2,TRBJ1-2,.,TGTGCCAGCAGCCCCTGGGGCATACGTCCTAACTATGGCTACACCTTC,CASSPWGIRPNYGYTF
.,TRBV4-2,TRBJ2-7,.,TGTGCCAGCAGCCAAGATGTGAGGGGGGGCAACGAGCAGTACTTC,CASSQDVRGGNEQYF
TRBD1,TRBV5-1,TRBJ1-2,.,TGCGCCAGCAGCCGAGCGGGGGACAGTCGTGGCTACACCTTC,CASSRAGDSRGYTF
TRBD2,TRBV28,TRBJ2-2,once,TGTGCCGCGCAGGCTAGCGGGACCAAGTACACCGGGGAGCTGTTTTTT,CAAQASGTKYTGELFF
TRBD1,TRBV27,TRBJ2-1,.,TGTGCCAGCAGTCCCGGGACAGCTAACTACAATGAGCAGTTCTTC,CASSPGTANYNEQFF
TRBD1,TRBV29-1,TRBJ2-4,.,TGCAGCGTTGTAGGGACAGGGAAAGACATTCAGTACTTC,CSVVGTGKDIQYF
.,TRBV5-1,TRBJ2-7,.,TGCGCCAGCAGCTATCGAACCCCGGACAGCGGATACGAGCAGTACTTC,CASSYRTPDSGYEQYF